A single sample gave rise to the 18 T cell receptor beta chains below, sequenced in a study of blood T cell repertoires in COVID-19. Produced via immunoSEQ multiplex PCR; TCRdb's table is partial and in-frame only. This sample carries fewer than 70,000 clones, 70% to 90% of them seen once, and the ten largest clones take 16%. What was sequenced was peripheral blood. The receptors come from a man aged 40-50 years with COVID-19, enrolled during active disease.

The chain uses TRBV14 and TRBJ1-1; 9 bases are a match to TRBD1. The CDR3 length is 14 residues. V shed 3 bases and J 4 bases; nucleotides not matched to a gene: 3. Germline V gene lookup returns CDR1 SGHDN and CDR2 FVKESK. The CDR3 region is CASSQWDRATEAFF. The CDR3, as DNA: TGTGCCAGCAGCCAGTGGGACAGGGCCACTGAAGCTTTCTTT.

The chain is built from TRBV7-6 and TRBJ1-5; D is ambiguous. The CDR3 is made up of 14 amino acids. The germline V gene has CDR1 SGHVS and CDR2 FNYEAQ. V was trimmed by 1 base and J by 2 bases, leaving 6 bases between them. The CDR3 region has the DNA TGTGCCAGCAGCTTAGTAGCGGGCAATCAGCCCCAGCATTTT. Protein: CASSLVAGNQPQHF.

The rearrangement links TRBV18 to TRBJ2-6; TRBD1 might be the D (5 bases). The CDR3 is 14 amino acids. Germline V gene sequence: CDR1 KGHSH, CDR2 LQKENI. The V end lost 9 bases, the J end lost 1 base, and 10 bases lay between the germline ends. CDR3 DNA: TGTGCCAGTCATCAGGGTTCTGGGGCCAACGTCCTGACTTTC. Protein: CASHQGSGANVLTF.

This clone occurred once. The chain is built from TRBV6-5 and TRBJ2-7; 7 bases line up with TRBD1. Germline V gene sequence: CDR1 MNHEY, CDR2 SVGAGI. V lost 4 bases, J lost 2 bases, and 8 bases stayed unmatched. The CDR3 loop spans 15 amino acids. This CDR3 is CASSWAGDRAYEQYF. For the CDR3, the DNA is TGTGCCAGCAGTTGGGCCGGGGACAGAGCCTACGAGCAGTACTTC.

The chain links TRBV7-9 to TRBJ2-5; D not resolved. CDR1 SEHNR and CDR2 FQNEAQ come from the germline V gene (reference sequence). The length of the CDR3 is 13 residues. V shed 0 bases and J shed 5 bases, with 7 bases lying between them. The CDR3 reads CASSLAGSETQYF. For the CDR3, the DNA is TGTGCCAGCAGCTTAGCCGGTTCGGAGACCCAGTACTTC.

The chain has TRBV5-1 and TRBJ2-6; D perhaps matches TRBD1 (6 bases). CDR3 length equals 16 residues. The V gene lost 1 base and the J gene lost 1 base, with 9 bases spanning the gap. Germline V lookup: CDR1 SGHRS, CDR2 YFSETQ. CDR3 in amino acids: CASSLFQGSGANVLTF. CDR3 bases: TGCGCCAGCAGCTTGTTCCAGGGGTCTGGGGCCAACGTCCTGACTTTC.

The chain recombines TRBV18 with TRBJ2-7, with TRBD1 matching over 11 bases. Germline loops: CDR1 KGHSH, CDR2 LQKENI. The length of the CDR3 is 15 residues. V was clipped by 3 bases and J by 4 bases; unmatched bases: 5. CDR3 nucleotides: TGTGCCAGCTCACCTCAAGGACAGGGGGCTTACGAGCAGTACTTC. Its translation: CASSPQGQGAYEQYF.

The gene calls are TRBV2 and TRBJ2-2, with 8 bases lining up with TRBD1. V was clipped by 7 bases and J by 5 bases; unmatched bases: 6. Germline loops: CDR1 SNHLY, CDR2 FYNNEI. This CDR3 spans 14 amino acids. In DNA form, the CDR3 reads TGTGCCAGCACCCTCGACAGGGGTACCGGGGAGCTGTTTTTT. This translates into CASTLDRGTGELFF.

This chain uses TRBV7-9 with TRBJ1-1; tentative D call: TRBD1 (5 bases). Germline CDR1 is SEHNR and CDR2 is FQNEAQ (reference sequence). The V gene lost 5 bases and the J gene lost 5 bases, with 12 bases spanning the gap. This CDR3 is built from 13 residues. The CDR3 is CASSLREGTEAFF. Here the CDR3 DNA reads TGTGCCAGCAGCCTCAGGGAAGGGACTGAAGCTTTCTTT.

CDR3 in DNA: TGTGCCGCGGGGGGGAGCAATCAGCCCCAGCATTTT. Translating it yields CAAGGSNQPQHF. The rearrangement joins TRBV30 to TRBJ1-5, with a weak D call TRBD1 (5 bases). The CDR3 covers 12 residues. Germline assignment: CDR1 GTSNPN and CDR2 SVGIG (reference sequence). The V and J ends lost 8 bases and 1 base respectively, with 9 bases between them.

The chain employs TRBV6-1 and TRBJ2-6; D is ambiguous. Germline CDR1 is MNHNS and CDR2 is SASEGT. The CDR3 totals 15 residues. Trimming shortened V by 3 bases and J by 0 bases, and 6 bases separated the two germline ends. CDR3 DNA: TGTGCCAGCAGTGAGCGCTTCTCTGGGGCCAACGTCCTGACTTTC. It encodes CASSERFSGANVLTF.

Only one count was recorded for this clone. The V gene is TRBV5-4, the J gene TRBJ2-7; 9 nucleotides align to TRBD1. Germline V lookup: CDR1 SGHNT, CDR2 YYREEE (reference sequence). The V segment lost 2 bases and the J segment 0 bases; nucleotides outside the gene matches: 9. The CDR3 loop spans 17 amino acids. CDR3 DNA: TGTGCCAGCAGCTTCCTGATAAGGACAGGGGACTCCTACGAGCAGTACTTC. This gives the protein CASSFLIRTGDSYEQYF.

This clone appeared once. The CDR3 nucleotides are TGTGCCAGTAGTCCCGCGATGCTTGGCTCTGGAAACACCATATATTTT. It yields the protein CASSPAMLGSGNTIYF. The chain is built from TRBV19 and TRBJ1-3; no clear D. The V end lost 5 bases, the J end lost 0 bases, and 14 bases lay between the germline ends. The CDR3 has 16 amino acids. Germline V gene lookup returns CDR1 LNHDA and CDR2 SQIVND (reference sequence).

The rearrangement uses TRBV19 and TRBJ2-3; D possibly corresponds to TRBD2 (5 bases). This CDR3 has 13 residues. Germline lookup yields CDR1 LNHDA and CDR2 SQIVND (reference sequence). Trimming took 8 bases from V and 1 from J, leaving 10 bases between them. The chain's CDR3 is CASRPGGTDTQYF. Here the CDR3 DNA reads TGTGCCAGTCGGCCCGGGGGCACAGATACGCAGTATTTT. Filled out from reference TRBV19 and TRBJ2-3, the complete variable domain reads DGGITQSPKYLFRKEGQNVTLSCEQNLNHDAMYWYRQDPGQGLRLIYYSQIVNDFQKGDIAEGYSVSREKKESFPLTVTSAQKNPTAFYLCASRPGGTDTQYFGPGTRLTVL.

CDR3 DNA sequence: TGTGCCAGCAGCTTAGGGCGCGACAGAGAGCAGTACTTC. It translates to CASSLGRDREQYF. V is TRBV11-2 and J is TRBJ2-7; tentative D call: TRBD1 (5 bases). V shed 1 base and J shed 7 bases, with 11 bases lying between them. The germline gives CDR1 SGHAT, CDR2 FQNNGV. The CDR3 length is 13 residues.

The chain couples TRBV28 to TRBJ2-1, with D perhaps matching TRBD1 (6 bases). Trimming removed 7 bases from V and 6 bases from J, with 25 bases in between. The CDR3 spans 17 residues. Germline-derived CDR1 and CDR2 are MDHEN and SYDVKM. The CDR3 sequence is CASTLWGWDTRINEQFF. CDR3 nucleotides: TGTGCCAGCACCTTATGGGGGTGGGACACAAGGATCAATGAGCAGTTCTTC.

The chain links TRBV18 to TRBJ1-1, with a possible D match to TRBD1 (6 bases). The CDR3 contains 14 residues. Trimming removed 2 bases from V and 5 bases from J, with 12 bases in between. Per germline, CDR1 KGHSH and CDR2 LQKENI. The CDR3 region has the DNA TGTGCCAGCTCACCAAAGACAGGTACAACTGAAGCTTTCTTT. Translating gives CASSPKTGTTEAFF.

This clone was detected ten times or more. The genes are TRBV2 and TRBJ1-5; D is perhaps TRBD1 (6 bases). The ends were cut back, 8 bases at V and 6 bases at J, with 14 bases in the middle. This CDR3 has 13 residues. Germline V CDR1 and CDR2: SNHLY, FYNNEI. The CDR3 spells CASQQGSGQPQHF. CDR3 coding DNA: TGTGCCAGCCAACAGGGATCAGGTCAGCCCCAGCATTTT. Filled out from reference TRBV2 and TRBJ1-5, the complete variable domain reads EPEVTQTPSHQVTQMGQEVILRCVPISNHLYFYWYRQILGQKVEFLVSFYNNEISEKSEIFDDQFSVERPDGSNFTLKIRSTKLEDSAMYFCASQQGSGQPQHFGDGTRLSIL.